Given below is one T cell receptor (beta chain) in context. What it binds is not known. The source of the sample is a study of CXCR3-negative and CXCR3-positive naive CD8 T cells. Study in general: The dataset comprises roughly 150 million TRB reads in total, with about 1.5 +/- 0.3 million reads per library.

Overall study results and limits: Much lower diversity was found in memory CD8+ cells, while both naive subsets had comparably high diversity. CXCR3 expression dropped partially after cryopreservation, and most assays relied on fresh PBMCs.

Cells classed as naive CD8+ T cells were CD45RO-CCR7+CD27+CD95-. The CDR3 covers 17 residues. CDR1 is SGHKS and CDR2 is YYEKEE in the germline V gene (reference sequence). UMI-tagged TRB cDNA libraries were built via 5' RACE. TCRdb reprocessed the 5' RACE reads and stores each CDR3 protein as one record, lacking DNA. This specimen shows around 140,000 distinct CDR3 sequences; the ten leading clones hold 0.45% to 0.6%. The chain links TRBV5-5 to TRBJ2-2; with no DNA, the TCRdb D assignment of TRBD1 cannot be verified. The sequenced sample was naive CXCR3- CD8+ T cells from blood. Subset meaning: CD45RO-CCR7+CD27+CD95- naive CD8+ T cells lacking CXCR3 (TNR3-). The source of this sequence is a human donor in good health. Some clones in this sample may be carry-over from other donors' samples. This CDR3 is CASSLRVAGGLSGELFF.